This is a list of T cell receptor beta chains from one sample in a study of CXCR3-negative and CXCR3-positive naive CD8 T cells. One entry per CDR3 protein, without DNA, is what TCRdb gives after re-calling the 5' RACE reads. The sample features some 85,000 distinct CDR3 sequences, with 0.5% to 0.55% in its top ten. The sequenced material came from naive CXCR3+ CD8+ T cells from blood. The receptors were gathered from a human donor in good health. Some clones in this sample may be carry-over from other donors' samples. CDR3s include the opening cysteine and the closing phenylalanine or tryptophan.

CDR3aa	j_gene	v_gene
CASSESGGWNTEAFF	TRBJ1-1	TRBV2
CASSLGSGTGGSLSYEQYF	TRBJ2-7	TRBV28
CASSQDGVGGGDNEQFF	TRBJ2-1	TRBV4-3
CASSLEGLDSSYEQYF	TRBJ2-7	TRBV7-2
CAWSEVNTEAFF	TRBJ1-1	TRBV30
CASSYEETDTTMGQFF	TRBJ2-1	TRBV6-6
CASSVDRSPGANVLTF	TRBJ2-6	TRBV7-3
CASSYGRDEQYF	TRBJ2-7	TRBV6-5
CSVLGTSGTGELFF	TRBJ2-2	TRBV29-1
CASSQGPAGTEAFF	TRBJ1-1	TRBV3-1
CASSDLGGQGNSPLHF	TRBJ1-6	TRBV2
CASSLTGTGAYEQYF	TRBJ2-7	TRBV7-2
CASSELGGGTDTQYF	TRBJ2-3	TRBV10-2
CSARSPLAEHEQFF	TRBJ2-1	TRBV20-1
CASSFSGGREQYF	TRBJ2-7	TRBV12-3/TRBV12-4
CASSPRVDSYYEQYF	TRBJ2-7	TRBV28
CSARDRGEYEQYF	TRBJ2-7	TRBV20-1
CASSLYGTAYPDTQYF	TRBJ2-3	TRBV28
CASSYSARTTGNGQFF	TRBJ2-1	TRBV6-6
CSVGARGEKLFF	TRBJ1-4	TRBV29-1
CASSLAFNAPPDTEAFF	TRBJ1-1	TRBV11-1
CASSVGGSPLEQYF	TRBJ2-7	TRBV9
CASSSLEIQSPLHF	TRBJ1-6	TRBV7-9
CASSLRPDALSEQFF	TRBJ2-1	TRBV12-3/TRBV12-4
CASSLKGQGSYNEQFF	TRBJ2-1	TRBV12-3/TRBV12-4
CASSQEGSGVYEQYF	TRBJ2-7	TRBV14
CASSLDRLYGYTF	TRBJ1-2	TRBV7-9
CASSPEGYGKNIQYF	TRBJ2-4	TRBV7-6
CAISEPVHRGSYEQYF	TRBJ2-7	TRBV10-3
CSVELGTVRYEQYF	TRBJ2-7	TRBV29-1
CASSIEAGYEQYF	TRBJ2-7	TRBV19
CASSPGGSAMEGYTF	TRBJ1-2	TRBV28
CASRHSTGNTEAFF	TRBJ1-1	TRBV4-3
CASSLAGGGEQYF	TRBJ2-7	TRBV7-6
CASSYRQENNEKLFF	TRBJ1-4	TRBV12-3/TRBV12-4
CASSIGGGTEAFF	TRBJ1-1	TRBV19
CATERADRDETQYF	TRBJ2-5	TRBV7-9
CASSRWDGPGEQFF	TRBJ2-1	TRBV7-3